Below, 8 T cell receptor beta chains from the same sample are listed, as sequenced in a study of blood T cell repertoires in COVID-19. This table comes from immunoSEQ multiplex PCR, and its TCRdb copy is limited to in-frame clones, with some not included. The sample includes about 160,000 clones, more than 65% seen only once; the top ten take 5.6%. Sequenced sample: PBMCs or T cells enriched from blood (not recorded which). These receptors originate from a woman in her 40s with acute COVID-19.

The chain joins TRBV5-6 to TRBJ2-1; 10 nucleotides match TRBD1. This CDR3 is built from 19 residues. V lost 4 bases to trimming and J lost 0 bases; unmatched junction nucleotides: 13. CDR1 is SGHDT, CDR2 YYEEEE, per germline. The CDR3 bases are TGTGCCAGCAGCCACAGACAGGGGGCAGTAAGACTCTCCTACAATGAGCAGTTCTTC. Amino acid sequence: CASSHRQGAVRLSYNEQFF.

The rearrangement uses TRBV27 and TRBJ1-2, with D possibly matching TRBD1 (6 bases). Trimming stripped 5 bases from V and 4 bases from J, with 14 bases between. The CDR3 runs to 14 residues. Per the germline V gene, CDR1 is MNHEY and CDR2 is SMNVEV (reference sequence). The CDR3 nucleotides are TGTGCCAGCAGTCCCAGGGACATTGGCTATGGCTACACCTTC. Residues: CASSPRDIGYGYTF.

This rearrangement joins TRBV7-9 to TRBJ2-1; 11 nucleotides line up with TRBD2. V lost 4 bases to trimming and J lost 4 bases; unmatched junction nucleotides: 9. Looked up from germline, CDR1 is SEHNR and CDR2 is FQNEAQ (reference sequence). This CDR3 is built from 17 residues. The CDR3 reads CASSSQGLAGRYNEQFF. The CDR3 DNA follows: TGTGCCAGCAGCTCCCAAGGACTAGCGGGCCGATACAATGAGCAGTTCTTC.

CDR3 amino acids: CASSGRDRVVRHEQYF. CDR3 in DNA: TGCGCCAGCAGCGGTCGAGACAGGGTCGTTCGCCACGAGCAGTACTTC. The chain employs TRBV5-1 and TRBJ2-7; 7 bases fit TRBD1. The V segment lost 4 bases and the J segment 5 bases; nucleotides outside the gene matches: 15. The CDR3 extends over 16 amino acids. Germline V gene data show CDR1 as SGHRS and CDR2 as YFSETQ.

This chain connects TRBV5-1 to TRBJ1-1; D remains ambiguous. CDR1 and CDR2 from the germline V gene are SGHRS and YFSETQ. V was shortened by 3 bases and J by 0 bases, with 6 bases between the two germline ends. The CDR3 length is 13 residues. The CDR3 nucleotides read TGCGCCAGCAGCTCCTTCCTGAACACTGAAGCTTTCTTT. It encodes CASSSFLNTEAFF.

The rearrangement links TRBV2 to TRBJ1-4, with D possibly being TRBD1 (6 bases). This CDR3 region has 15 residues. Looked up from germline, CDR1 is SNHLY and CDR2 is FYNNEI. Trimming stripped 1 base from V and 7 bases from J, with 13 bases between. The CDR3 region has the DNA TGTGCCAGCAGTGAAGAGAACCGAGGGGGTGAAAAACTGTTTTTT. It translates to CASSEENRGGEKLFF. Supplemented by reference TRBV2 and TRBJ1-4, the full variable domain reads EPEVTQTPSHQVTQMGQEVILRCVPISNHLYFYWYRQILGQKVEFLVSFYNNEISEKSEIFDDQFSVERPDGSNFTLKIRSTKLEDSAMYFCASSEENRGGEKLFFGSGTQLSVL.

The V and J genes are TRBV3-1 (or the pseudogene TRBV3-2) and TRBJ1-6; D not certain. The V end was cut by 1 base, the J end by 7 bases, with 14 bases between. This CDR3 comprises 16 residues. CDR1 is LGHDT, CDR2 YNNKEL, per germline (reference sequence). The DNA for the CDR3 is TGTGCCAGCAGCCAAGTCGCGGAGGCGTCGAATTCACCCCTCCACTTT. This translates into CASSQVAEASNSPLHF.

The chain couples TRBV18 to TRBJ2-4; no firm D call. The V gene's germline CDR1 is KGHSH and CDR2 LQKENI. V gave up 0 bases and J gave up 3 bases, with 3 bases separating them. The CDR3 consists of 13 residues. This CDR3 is CASSPPVKNIQYF. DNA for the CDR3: TGTGCCAGCTCACCACCCGTCAAAAACATTCAGTACTTC.